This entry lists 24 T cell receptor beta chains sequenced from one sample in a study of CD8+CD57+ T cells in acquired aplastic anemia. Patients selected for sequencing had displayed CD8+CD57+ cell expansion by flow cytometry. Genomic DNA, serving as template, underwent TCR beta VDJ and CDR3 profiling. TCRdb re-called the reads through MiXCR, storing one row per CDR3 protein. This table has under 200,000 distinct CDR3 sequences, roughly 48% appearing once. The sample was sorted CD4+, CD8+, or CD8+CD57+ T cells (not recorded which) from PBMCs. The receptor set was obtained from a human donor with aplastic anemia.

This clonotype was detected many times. DNA of the CDR3: TGTGCCAGTATCTCGTTGGCGGTTGGAAACACCATATATTTT. It specifies CASISLAVGNTIYF. V is TRBV19 and J is TRBJ1-3; no firm D call. The CDR3 spans 14 residues. V was pared by 7 bases and J by 3 bases, with 13 bases between. Germline CDR1 LNHDA, CDR2 SQIVND (reference sequence). Combining the CDR3 with reference TRBV19 and TRBJ1-3 gives the whole variable domain DGGITQSPKYLFRKEGQNVTLSCEQNLNHDAMYWYRQDPGQGLRLIYYSQIVNDFQKGDIAEGYSVSREKKESFPLTVTSAQKNPTAFYLCASISLAVGNTIYFGEGSWLTVV.

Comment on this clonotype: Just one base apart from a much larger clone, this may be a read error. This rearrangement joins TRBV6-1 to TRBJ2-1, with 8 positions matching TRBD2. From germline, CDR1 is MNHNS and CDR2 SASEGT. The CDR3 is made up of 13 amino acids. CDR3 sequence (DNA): TGTGCCAGCAGTGTTTCGGCGGGGGGTGAGCGGTTCTTC. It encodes CASSVSAGGERFF.

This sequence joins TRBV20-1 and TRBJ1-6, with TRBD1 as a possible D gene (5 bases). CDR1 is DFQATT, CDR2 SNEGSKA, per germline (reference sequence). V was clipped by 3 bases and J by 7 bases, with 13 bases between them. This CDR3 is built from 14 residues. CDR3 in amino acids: CSASDSLDNSPLHF. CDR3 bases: TGCAGTGCTAGTGACAGCCTGGACAATTCACCCCTCCACTTT.

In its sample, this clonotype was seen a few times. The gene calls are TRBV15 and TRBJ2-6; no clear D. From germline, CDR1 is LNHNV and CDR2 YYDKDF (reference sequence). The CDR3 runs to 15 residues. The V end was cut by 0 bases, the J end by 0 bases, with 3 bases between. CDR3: CATSRDPSGANVLTF. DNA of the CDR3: TGTGCCACCAGCAGAGATCCCTCTGGGGCCAACGTCCTGACTTTC.

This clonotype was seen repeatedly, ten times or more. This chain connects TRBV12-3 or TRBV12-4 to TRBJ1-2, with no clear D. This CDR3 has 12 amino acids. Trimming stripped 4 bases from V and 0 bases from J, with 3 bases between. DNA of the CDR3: TGTGCCAGCAGTTCGACTAACTATGGCTACACCTTC. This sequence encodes CASSSTNYGYTF.

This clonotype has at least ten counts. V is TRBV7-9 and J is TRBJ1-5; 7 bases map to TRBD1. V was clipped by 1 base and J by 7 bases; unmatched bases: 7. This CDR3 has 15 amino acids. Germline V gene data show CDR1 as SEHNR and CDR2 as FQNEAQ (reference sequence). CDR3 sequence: CASSLGSQGEQPQHF. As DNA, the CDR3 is TGTGCCAGCAGCTTAGGGTCTCAGGGGGAGCAGCCCCAGCATTTT.

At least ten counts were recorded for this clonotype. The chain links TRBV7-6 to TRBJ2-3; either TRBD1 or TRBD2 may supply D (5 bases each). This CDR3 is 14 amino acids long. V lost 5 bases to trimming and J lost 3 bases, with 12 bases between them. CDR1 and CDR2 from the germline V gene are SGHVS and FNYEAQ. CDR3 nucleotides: TGTGCCAGCAGCCCCACCTGGGGGACAGATACGCAGTATTTT. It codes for CASSPTWGTDTQYF.

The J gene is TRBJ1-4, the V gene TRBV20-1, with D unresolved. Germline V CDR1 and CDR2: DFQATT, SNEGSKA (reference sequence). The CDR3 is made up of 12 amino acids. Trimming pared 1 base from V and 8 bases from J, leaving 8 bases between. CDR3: CSARGPIEKLFF. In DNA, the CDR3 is TGCAGTGCTAGAGGCCCAATCGAAAAACTGTTTTTT.

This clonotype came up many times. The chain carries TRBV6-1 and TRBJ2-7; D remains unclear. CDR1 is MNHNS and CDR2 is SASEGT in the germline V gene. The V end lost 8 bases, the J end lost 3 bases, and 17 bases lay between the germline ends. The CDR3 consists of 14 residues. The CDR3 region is CASSHGLEYYEQYF. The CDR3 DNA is TGTGCCAGCTCACACGGGCTAGAATACTACGAGCAGTACTTC.

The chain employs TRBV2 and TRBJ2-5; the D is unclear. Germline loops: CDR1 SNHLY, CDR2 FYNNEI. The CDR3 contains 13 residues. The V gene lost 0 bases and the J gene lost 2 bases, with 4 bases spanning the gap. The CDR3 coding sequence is TGTGCCAGCAGTGAAGCCCCACAAGAGACCCAGTACTTC. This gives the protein CASSEAPQETQYF.

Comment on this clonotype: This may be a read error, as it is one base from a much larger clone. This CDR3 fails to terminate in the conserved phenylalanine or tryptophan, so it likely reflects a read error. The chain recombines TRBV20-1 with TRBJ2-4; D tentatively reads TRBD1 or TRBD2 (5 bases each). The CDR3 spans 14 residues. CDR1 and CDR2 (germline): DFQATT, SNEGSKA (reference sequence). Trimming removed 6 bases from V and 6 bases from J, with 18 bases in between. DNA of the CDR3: TGCAGTGCGGGAAGAGAGGGGTCGCTAAACATTCAGTACCTC. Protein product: CSAGREGSLNIQYL.

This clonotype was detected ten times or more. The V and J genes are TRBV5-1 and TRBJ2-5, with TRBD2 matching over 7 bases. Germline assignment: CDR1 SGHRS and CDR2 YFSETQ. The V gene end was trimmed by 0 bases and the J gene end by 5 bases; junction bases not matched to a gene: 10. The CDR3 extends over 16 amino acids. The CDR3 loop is CASSLGLAGSRETQYF. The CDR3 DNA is TGCGCCAGCAGCTTGGGTTTAGCGGGCAGCCGGGAGACCCAGTACTTC.

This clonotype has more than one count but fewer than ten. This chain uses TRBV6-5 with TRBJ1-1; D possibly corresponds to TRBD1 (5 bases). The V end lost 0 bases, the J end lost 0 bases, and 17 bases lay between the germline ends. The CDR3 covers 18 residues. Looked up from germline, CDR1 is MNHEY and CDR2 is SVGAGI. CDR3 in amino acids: CASSYSRGQGMVNTEAFF. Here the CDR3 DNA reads TGTGCCAGCAGTTACTCGCGGGGCCAGGGAATGGTGAACACTGAAGCTTTCTTT.

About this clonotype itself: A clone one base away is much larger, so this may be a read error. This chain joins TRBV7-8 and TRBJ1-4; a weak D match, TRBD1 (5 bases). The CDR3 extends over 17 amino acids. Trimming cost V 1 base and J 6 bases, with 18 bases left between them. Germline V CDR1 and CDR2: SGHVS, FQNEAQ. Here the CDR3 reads CASSLGWGETLDEKLFF. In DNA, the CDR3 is TGTGCCAGCAGCTTAGGTTGGGGGGAAACCCTTGATGAAAAACTGTTTTTT.

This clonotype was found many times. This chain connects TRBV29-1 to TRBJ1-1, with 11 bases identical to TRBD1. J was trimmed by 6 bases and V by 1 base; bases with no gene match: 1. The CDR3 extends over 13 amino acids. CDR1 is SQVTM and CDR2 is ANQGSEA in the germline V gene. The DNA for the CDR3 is TGCAGCGTTGAAGCGGGACAGGGGGCTGAAGCTTTCTTT. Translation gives CSVEAGQGAEAFF.

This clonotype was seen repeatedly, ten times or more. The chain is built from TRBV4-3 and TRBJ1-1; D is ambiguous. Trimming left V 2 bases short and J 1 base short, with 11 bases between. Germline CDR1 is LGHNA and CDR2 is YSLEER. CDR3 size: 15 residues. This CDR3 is CASSQLWASNTEAFF. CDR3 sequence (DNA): TGCGCCAGCAGCCAACTGTGGGCTTCGAACACTGAAGCTTTCTTT.

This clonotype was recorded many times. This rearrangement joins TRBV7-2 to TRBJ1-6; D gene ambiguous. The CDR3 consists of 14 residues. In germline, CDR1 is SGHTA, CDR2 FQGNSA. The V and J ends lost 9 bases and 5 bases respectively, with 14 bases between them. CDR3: CASKAPGNNSPLHF. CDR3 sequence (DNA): TGTGCCAGTAAGGCGCCGGGAAATAATTCACCCCTCCACTTT.

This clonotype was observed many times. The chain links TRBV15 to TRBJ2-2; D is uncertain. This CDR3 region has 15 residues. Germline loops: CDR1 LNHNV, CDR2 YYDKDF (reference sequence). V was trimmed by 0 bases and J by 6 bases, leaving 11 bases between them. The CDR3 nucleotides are TGTGCCACCAGCAGAGATCTAGTACTCGCCGGGGAGCTGTTTTTT. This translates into CATSRDLVLAGELFF.

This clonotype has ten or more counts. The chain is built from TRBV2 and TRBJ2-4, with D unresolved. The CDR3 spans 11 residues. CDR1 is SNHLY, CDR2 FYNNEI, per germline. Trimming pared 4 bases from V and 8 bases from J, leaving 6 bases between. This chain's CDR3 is CASSALDIQYF. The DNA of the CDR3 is TGTGCCAGCAGTGCTCTAGACATTCAGTACTTC.

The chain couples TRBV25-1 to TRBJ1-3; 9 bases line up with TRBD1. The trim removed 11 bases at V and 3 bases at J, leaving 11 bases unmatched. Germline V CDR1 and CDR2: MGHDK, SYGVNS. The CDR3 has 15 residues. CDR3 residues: CAPNHGQGIGNTIYF. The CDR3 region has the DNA TGTGCCCCAAACCACGGACAGGGGATTGGAAACACCATATATTTT.

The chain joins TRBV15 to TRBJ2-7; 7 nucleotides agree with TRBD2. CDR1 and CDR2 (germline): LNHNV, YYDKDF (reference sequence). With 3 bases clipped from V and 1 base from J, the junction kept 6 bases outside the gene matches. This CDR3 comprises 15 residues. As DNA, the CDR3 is TGTGCCACCAGCAGTGTGGGGGGGTCTTCCTACGAGCAGTACTTC. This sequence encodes CATSSVGGSSYEQYF.

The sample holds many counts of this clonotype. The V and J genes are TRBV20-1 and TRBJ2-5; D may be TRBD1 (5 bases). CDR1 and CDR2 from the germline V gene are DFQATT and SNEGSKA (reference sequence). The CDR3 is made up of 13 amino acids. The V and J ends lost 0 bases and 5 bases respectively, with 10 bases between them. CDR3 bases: TGCAGTGCTAGAGACACAGGTTCGGAGACCCAGTACTTC. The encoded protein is CSARDTGSETQYF.

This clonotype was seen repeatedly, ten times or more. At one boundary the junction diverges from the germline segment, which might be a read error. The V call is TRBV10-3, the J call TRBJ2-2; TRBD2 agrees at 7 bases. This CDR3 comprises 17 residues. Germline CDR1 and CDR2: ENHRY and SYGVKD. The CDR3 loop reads CASSEGFGGKDTGELFF. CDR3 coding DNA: TGTGCCAGCAGTGAGGGCTTCGGGGGGAAGGACACCGGGGAGCTGTTTTTT.

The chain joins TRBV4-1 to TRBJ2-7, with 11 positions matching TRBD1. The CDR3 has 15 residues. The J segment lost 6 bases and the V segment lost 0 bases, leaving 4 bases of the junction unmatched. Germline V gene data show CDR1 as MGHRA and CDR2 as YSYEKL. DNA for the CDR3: TGCGCCAGCAGCCAAGAGGGACAGGGGGGCGGCGAGCAGTACTTC. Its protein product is CASSQEGQGGGEQYF.